A single sample gave rise to the 24 T cell receptor beta chains below, sequenced in a study of blood T cells in healthy people across ages. Primed by a sample-barcoded 5' primer and a J-beta primer mix, a second PCR proceeded for roughly 6 to 12 cycles. TCRdb passed the 5' RACE reads through MiXCR, listing each CDR3 protein once. The table records more than 900,000 distinct CDR3 sequences, 25% to 30% of them present only once. These data also formed part of another study, on T cells of mothers and their children.

The specimen was blood. The receptor set was obtained from a woman in her forties in good health.

This clonotype was recorded only once. This chain joins TRBV5-1 and TRBJ1-2; D not resolved. The germline gives CDR1 SGHRS, CDR2 YFSETQ. Between the trimmed V and J ends, which lost 4 bases and 4 bases, there was a span of 14 bases. The CDR3 is 14 amino acids. In DNA, the CDR3 is TGCGCCAGCAGCCTAGAGCCAGGAGCCTATGGCTACACCTTC. Protein: CASSLEPGAYGYTF. The whole variable domain, remainder taken from reference TRBV5-1 and TRBJ1-2, is KAGVTQTPRYLIKTRGQQVTLSCSPISGHRSVSWYQQTPGQGLQFLFEYFSETQRNKGNFPGRFSGRQFSNSRSEMNVSTLELGDSALYLCASSLEPGAYGYTFGSGTRLTVV.

The V gene is TRBV27, the J gene TRBJ2-7; 8 bases match TRBD2. CDR1 MNHEY and CDR2 SMNVEV come from the germline V gene (reference sequence). The CDR3 has 15 amino acids. V trimming: 7 bases; J trimming: 3 bases; junction bases outside the gene matches: 11. The CDR3: CASNPSAGDFYEQYF. CDR3 bases: TGTGCCAGCAACCCCTCAGCGGGAGATTTCTACGAGCAGTACTTC.

Only a few counts were recorded for this clonotype. The V gene is TRBV20-1, the J gene TRBJ1-5; D not resolved. Germline values: CDR1 DFQATT, CDR2 SNEGSKA (reference sequence). This CDR3 comprises 15 residues. V was clipped by 2 bases and J by 8 bases, with 19 bases between them. The CDR3 loop is CSARISNGRIEPQHF. In nucleotides, the CDR3 is TGCAGTGCTAGAATCTCGAATGGTCGGATAGAGCCCCAGCATTTT.

This sequence joins TRBV7-2 and TRBJ1-5; possibly TRBD1 for D (6 bases). V was cut by 5 bases and J by 0 bases, with 11 bases left in between. From germline, CDR1 is SGHTA and CDR2 FQGNSA. This CDR3 is built from 15 residues. CDR3 nucleotide sequence: TGTGCCAGCAGCAAGGACAGTTATAGCAATCAGCCCCAGCATTTT. Its protein is CASSKDSYSNQPQHF.

On this clonotype itself: A junction boundary mismatches the germline segment, possibly from a read error. The chain couples TRBV5-6 to TRBJ2-7; D gene uncertain. CDR1 is SGHDT and CDR2 is YYEEEE in the germline V gene. The CDR3 runs to 14 residues. The CDR3 coding sequence is TGTGCCAGCAGTCCGCAGGACCGTAACTACAAGCAGTACTTC. Protein: CASSPQDRNYKQYF.

The chain is built from TRBV20-1 and TRBJ2-7; TRBD1 agrees at 7 bases. V was clipped by 6 bases and J by 3 bases; unmatched bases: 14. Per germline, CDR1 DFQATT and CDR2 SNEGSKA (reference sequence). The CDR3 is made up of 15 amino acids. The CDR3 region is CSAPTPTGIRYEQYF. CDR3 DNA: TGCAGTGCGCCAACGCCGACAGGGATTCGCTACGAGCAGTACTTC.

This clonotype was counted only a few times. The chain combines TRBV12-3 or TRBV12-4 with TRBJ1-6; D not certain. V was shortened by 6 bases and J by 0 bases, with 12 bases between the two germline ends. The CDR3 is made up of 16 amino acids. CDR3 sequence (DNA): TGTGCCAGCAGGGCGGGGAGGAGCTCCTATAATTCACCCCTCCACTTT. Translated, it gives CASRAGRSSYNSPLHF.

This clonotype was seen at least ten times. One junction end does not reproduce the germline sequence, and a read error may be involved. The chain recombines TRBV2 with TRBJ1-2; weak D call: TRBD1 (5 bases). Germline CDR1 is SNHLY and CDR2 is FYNNEI. There are 13 residues in the CDR3. CDR3 sequence: CTSKAGRNYGYTF. The CDR3 DNA follows: TGTACCAGCAAGGCAGGGAGGAACTATGGCTACACCTTC.

There are a few counts of this clonotype. The genes are TRBV13 and TRBJ2-7; D may be TRBD1 (6 bases). Trimming removed 4 bases at V and 4 bases at J, with 14 bases between. This CDR3 has 14 amino acids. Germline-derived CDR1 and CDR2 are PRHDT and FYEKMQ (reference sequence). CDR3 sequence reads: CASSWEGGKYEQYF. DNA of the CDR3: TGTGCCAGCAGCTGGGAAGGGGGAAAGTACGAGCAGTACTTC.

The chain carries TRBV5-1 and TRBJ1-2; TRBD1 might be the D (6 bases). The CDR3 extends over 15 amino acids. The V end was cut by 0 bases, the J end by 4 bases, with 13 bases between. Per germline, CDR1 SGHRS and CDR2 YFSETQ. Here the CDR3 DNA reads TGCGCCAGCAGCTTGGACAGGGTAGTGAGCTATGGCTACACCTTC. This encodes CASSLDRVVSYGYTF.

Turning to this clonotype: A much larger clone sits a single nucleotide away, making a read error possible. The chain uses TRBV2 and TRBJ2-4; D remains unclear. CDR3 length equals 12 residues. V was pared by 6 bases and J by 13 bases, with 16 bases between. Germline V gene sequence: CDR1 SNHLY, CDR2 FYNNEI. CDR3: CASSPVRNEQYF. CDR3 nucleotide sequence: TGTGCCAGCAGCCCCGTCCGCAATGAGCAGTACTTC.

The chain couples TRBV18 to TRBJ2-3; TRBD1 aligns across 7 bases. The V and J ends lost 6 bases and 2 bases, in that order; junction bases with no gene match: 11. Germline V lookup: CDR1 KGHSH, CDR2 LQKENI. The CDR3 runs 16 residues. The chain's CDR3 is CASSRSTGVFTDTQYF. Written as DNA, the CDR3 is TGTGCCAGCTCTCGTTCTACAGGGGTTTTCACAGATACGCAGTATTTT.

This clonotype was seen more than once but under ten times. The chain is built from TRBV20-1 and TRBJ1-6, with 10 nucleotides matching TRBD1. The J segment lost 8 bases and the V segment lost 5 bases, leaving 9 bases of the junction unmatched. Germline V gene lookup returns CDR1 DFQATT and CDR2 SNEGSKA (reference sequence). CDR3 length: 15 amino acids. Here the CDR3 reads CSAPRGGTGDSPLHF. The CDR3 DNA is TGCAGTGCTCCCCGGGGGGGGACAGGGGATTCACCCCTCCACTTT.

This clonotype was seen more than once but under ten times. The chain is built from TRBV24-1 and TRBJ2-7, with 10 nucleotides matching TRBD1. The germline gives CDR1 KGHDR, CDR2 SFDVKD. Trimming at V came to 6 bases and at J to 5 bases, leaving 15 bases not matched to a gene. This CDR3 spans 17 amino acids. The CDR3 bases are TGTGCCACCAGTTCCGGACAGGGGGATGACCCCATCCACGAGCAGTACTTC. This sequence encodes CATSSGQGDDPIHEQYF.

This clonotype was counted at least ten times. The CDR3 nucleotides are TGTGCCACCAGCCTAACAGATAGCTCCTACGAGCAGTACTTC. Protein product: CATSLTDSSYEQYF. J is TRBJ2-7 and V is TRBV15; D gene uncertain. The germline V gene has CDR1 LNHNV and CDR2 YYDKDF (reference sequence). This CDR3 has 14 amino acids. V was clipped by 5 bases and J by 0 bases, with 11 bases between them. The whole variable domain, filled in from reference TRBV15 and TRBJ2-7, reads DAMVIQNPRYQVTQFGKPVTLSCSQTLNHNVMYWYQQKSSQAPKLLFHYYDKDFNNEADTPDNFQSRRPNTSFCFLDIRSPGLGDTAMYLCATSLTDSSYEQYFGPGTRLTVT.

Details on this clonotype: One end of the junction fails to match germline, which may point to a read error. The chain is built from TRBV5-1 and TRBJ2-1, with 8 bases aligning to TRBD2. The CDR3 contains 14 residues. Germline values: CDR1 SGHRS, CDR2 YFSETQ. As DNA, the CDR3 is TGCGCCAGCAGTCTCGGGGGGGGAAACAATGAGCAGTTGTTC. Encoded protein: CASSLGGGNNEQLF.

This clonotype has a count of ten or more. CDR3 DNA sequence: TGTGCCATCAGTGAGGGACCAGGGGGCGTCAACAATGAGCAGTTCTTC. This translates into CAISEGPGGVNNEQFF. The V gene is TRBV10-3, the J gene TRBJ2-1; TRBD1 aligns across 8 bases. Germline assignment: CDR1 ENHRY and CDR2 SYGVKD. V shed 2 bases and J 5 bases; nucleotides not matched to a gene: 8. CDR3 size: 16 residues.

In its sample, this clonotype was seen once. This sequence may be a read error, since a much larger clone differs from it by one base. The chain couples TRBV7-2 to TRBJ2-1, with 9 bases identical to TRBD1. Germline V lookup: CDR1 SGHTA, CDR2 FQGNSA. The ends lost 3 bases at V and 14 bases at J; junction bases unmatched: 14. This CDR3 contains 15 residues. Here the CDR3 DNA reads TGTGCCAGCAGCTTGTTCTGGGACAGGGTAGGTTTGAAGTTCTTC. Amino acids: CASSLFWDRVGLKFF.

On this clonotype: This may be a read error, as it is one base from a much larger clone. The genes are TRBV5-1 and TRBJ2-5; D is unresolved. The V end lost 5 bases, the J end lost 1 base, and 15 bases lay between the germline ends. This CDR3 contains 15 residues. Per germline, CDR1 SGHRS and CDR2 YFSETQ. The CDR3 coding sequence is TGCGCCAGCAGTCGGGCCTCCCGACGCCAAGAGACCCAGTACTTC. Encoded protein: CASSRASRRQETQYF.

This clonotype has just a few counts. The rearrangement joins TRBV4-1 to TRBJ1-1; no definite D call. The CDR3 spans 13 residues. V was clipped by 0 bases and J by 4 bases, with 6 bases between them. The germline V gene encodes CDR1 MGHRA and CDR2 YSYEKL. CDR3 DNA: TGCGCCAGCAGCCAAGATCCATCCACTGAAGCTTTCTTT. Translated: CASSQDPSTEAFF.

A few counts support this clonotype. The rearrangement joins TRBV20-1 to TRBJ2-7, with a weak D call TRBD2 (6 bases). The CDR3 has 14 amino acids. Germline assignment: CDR1 DFQATT and CDR2 SNEGSKA (reference sequence). The ends were cut back, 3 bases at V and 3 bases at J, with 15 bases in the middle. CDR3 sequence reads: CSASSPLGGYEQYF. In nucleotides, the CDR3 is TGCAGTGCTAGCTCCCCATTGGGAGGCTACGAGCAGTACTTC.

CDR3 sequence: CASSRGQGGRETQYF. Written as DNA, the CDR3 is TGTGCCAGCAGCCGGGGACAGGGAGGGAGAGAGACCCAGTACTTC. This chain connects TRBV3-1 to TRBJ2-5, with 9 bases lining up with TRBD1. CDR3 size: 15 residues. V trimming: 4 bases; J trimming: 4 bases; junction bases outside the gene matches: 7. Germline CDR1 LGHDT, CDR2 YNNKEL (reference sequence).

Ten or more counts support this clonotype. The genes are TRBV5-1 and TRBJ1-6; a possible D gene is TRBD1 (5 bases). CDR3 length: 14 amino acids. Trimming cost V 2 bases and J 7 bases, with 10 bases left between them. CDR1 and CDR2 from the germline V gene are SGHRS and YFSETQ. The CDR3 DNA is TGCGCCAGCAGCTTCCAGGGACCGAATTCACCCCTCCACTTT. Its translation: CASSFQGPNSPLHF.

The chain carries TRBV2 and TRBJ2-2; the match to TRBD2 covers 9 bases. The CDR3 is made up of 17 amino acids. V shed 4 bases and J 3 bases; nucleotides not matched to a gene: 9. The V gene's germline CDR1 is SNHLY and CDR2 FYNNEI. The CDR3 DNA is TGTGCCAGCAGTGCGACTAGCGGAAGGGCTTACACCGGGGAGCTGTTTTTT. Translating gives CASSATSGRAYTGELFF.